This paragraph covers one T cell receptor (beta chain) sequence. Data came from immunoSEQ multiplex PCR; TCRdb stores just in-frame clones and leaves some out. The table includes tens of thousands of clones, roughly 87% detected once. The data were taken from a study of OX40 agonist ivuxolimab in advanced cancers. The V segment lost 4 bases and the J segment 5 bases; nucleotides outside the gene matches: 9. CDR3 length: 16 amino acids. Per germline, CDR1 SEHNR and CDR2 FQNEAQ (reference sequence). Specimen: CD4+ or CD8+ T cells sorted from blood, collected in a trial of the OX40 agonist ivuxolimab. The chain couples TRBV7-9 to TRBJ1-4, with 8 positions matching TRBD1. The clonotype comes from an adult with an advanced solid tumor such as melanoma, head and neck, liver or kidney cancer. This CDR3 is CASSSSPGQVNEKLFF. The CDR3 bases are TGTGCCAGCAGCTCATCCCCGGGACAGGTGAATGAAAAACTGTTTTTT.